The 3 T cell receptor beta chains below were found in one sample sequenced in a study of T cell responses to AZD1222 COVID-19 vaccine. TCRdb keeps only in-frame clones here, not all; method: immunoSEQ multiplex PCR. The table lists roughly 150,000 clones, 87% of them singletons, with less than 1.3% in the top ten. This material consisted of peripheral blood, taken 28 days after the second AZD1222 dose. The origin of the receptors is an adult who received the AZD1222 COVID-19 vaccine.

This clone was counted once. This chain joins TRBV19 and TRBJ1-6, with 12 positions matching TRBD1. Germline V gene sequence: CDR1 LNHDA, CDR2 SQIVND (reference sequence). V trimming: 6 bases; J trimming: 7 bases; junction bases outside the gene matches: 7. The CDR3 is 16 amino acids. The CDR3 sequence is CASRLRDRGLNSPLHF. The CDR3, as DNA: TGTGCCAGTAGGCTCCGGGACAGGGGGCTAAATTCACCCCTCCACTTT.

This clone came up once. The CDR3 nucleotides are TGCAGTGCTAGTAGCAGGAACGAACACGGGGAGCTGTTTTTT. It is translated as CSASSRNEHGELFF. The rearrangement links TRBV20-1 to TRBJ2-2; no definite D call. There are 14 residues in the CDR3. Trimming shortened V by 3 bases and J by 7 bases, and 15 bases separated the two germline ends. CDR1 and CDR2 from the germline V gene are DFQATT and SNEGSKA (reference sequence).

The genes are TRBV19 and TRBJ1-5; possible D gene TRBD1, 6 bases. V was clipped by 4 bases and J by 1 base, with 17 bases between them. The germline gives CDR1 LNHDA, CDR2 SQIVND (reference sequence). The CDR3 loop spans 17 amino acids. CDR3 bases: TGTGCCAGTAGTAGACGGACAGCGCAAGCGAGCAATCAGCCCCAGCATTTT. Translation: CASSRRTAQASNQPQHF.